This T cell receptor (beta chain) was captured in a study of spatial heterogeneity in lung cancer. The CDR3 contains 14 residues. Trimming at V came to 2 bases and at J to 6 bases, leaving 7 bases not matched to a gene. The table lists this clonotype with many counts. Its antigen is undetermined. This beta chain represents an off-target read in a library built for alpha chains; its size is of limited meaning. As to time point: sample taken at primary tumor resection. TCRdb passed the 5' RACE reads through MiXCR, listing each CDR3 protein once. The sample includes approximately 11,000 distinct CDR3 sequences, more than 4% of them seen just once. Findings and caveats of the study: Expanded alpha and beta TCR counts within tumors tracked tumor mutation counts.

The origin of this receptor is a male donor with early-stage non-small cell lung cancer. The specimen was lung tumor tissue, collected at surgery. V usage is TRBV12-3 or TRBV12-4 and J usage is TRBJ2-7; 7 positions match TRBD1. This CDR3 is CASSLYRGGIEQYF. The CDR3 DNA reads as TGTGCCAGCAGTTTATACAGGGGTGGAATCGAGCAGTACTTC.